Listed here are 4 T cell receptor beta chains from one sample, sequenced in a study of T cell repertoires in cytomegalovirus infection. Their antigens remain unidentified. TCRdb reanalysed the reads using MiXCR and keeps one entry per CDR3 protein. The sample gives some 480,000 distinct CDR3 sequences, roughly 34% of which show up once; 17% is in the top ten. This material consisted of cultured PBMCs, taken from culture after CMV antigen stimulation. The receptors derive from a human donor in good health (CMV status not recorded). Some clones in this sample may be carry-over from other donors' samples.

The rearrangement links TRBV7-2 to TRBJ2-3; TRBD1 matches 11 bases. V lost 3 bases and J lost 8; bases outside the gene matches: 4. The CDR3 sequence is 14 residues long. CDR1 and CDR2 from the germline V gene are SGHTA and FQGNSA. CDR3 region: CASSFGQGAVTQYF. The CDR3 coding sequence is TGTGCCAGCAGCTTCGGACAGGGGGCTGTTACGCAGTATTTT.

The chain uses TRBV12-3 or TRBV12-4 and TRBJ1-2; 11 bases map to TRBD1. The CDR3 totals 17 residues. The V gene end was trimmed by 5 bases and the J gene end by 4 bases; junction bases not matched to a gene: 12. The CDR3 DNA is TGTGCCAGCAGTCCCGAAGGAGGGACAGGGGGGAGCTATGGCTACACCTTC. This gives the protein CASSPEGGTGGSYGYTF.

The CDR3 sequence is CASSLGPEHGYTF. In DNA, the CDR3 is TGTGCCAGCAGTTTAGGCCCCGAACATGGCTACACCTTC. V is TRBV12-3 or TRBV12-4 and J is TRBJ1-2; no clear D gene. V was clipped by 1 base and J by 6 bases, with 9 bases between them. The CDR3 spans 13 residues.

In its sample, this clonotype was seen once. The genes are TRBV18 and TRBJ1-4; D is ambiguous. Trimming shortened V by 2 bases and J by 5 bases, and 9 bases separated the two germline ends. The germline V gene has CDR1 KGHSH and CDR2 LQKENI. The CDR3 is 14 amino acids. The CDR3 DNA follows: TGTGCCAGCTCACCAATACGAGAAAATGAAAAACTGTTTTTT. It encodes CASSPIRENEKLFF.